One sample yielded the 20 T cell receptor beta chains listed below, sequenced in a study of cytomegalovirus exposure and HLA in healthy donors. PCR used 60 Vbeta primers and 13 Jbeta primers. The table came from immunoSEQ multiplex PCR; TCRdb's copy has only in-frame clones and leaves some out. The sample consists of 170,000 or so clones, over 65% of them appearing once. What was sequenced was PBMCs. The receptors were gathered from a man in his fifties or sixties in good health and CMV-seronegative.

The chain carries TRBV19 and TRBJ2-2; 7 positions agree with TRBD2. This CDR3 contains 16 residues. The germline V gene has CDR1 LNHDA and CDR2 SQIVND (reference sequence). The ends lost 1 base at V and 6 bases at J; junction bases unmatched: 8. CDR3 DNA: TGTGCCAGTAGTATAGTTCCCGGACTAGTCCCCGGGGAGCTGTTTTTT. Its protein product is CASSIVPGLVPGELFF. Drawing the rest from reference TRBV19 and TRBJ2-2, the complete variable domain is DGGITQSPKYLFRKEGQNVTLSCEQNLNHDAMYWYRQDPGQGLRLIYYSQIVNDFQKGDIAEGYSVSREKKESFPLTVTSAQKNPTAFYLCASSIVPGLVPGELFFGEGSRLTVL.

This chain connects TRBV29-1 to TRBJ2-7, with unresolved D. Looked up from germline, CDR1 is SQVTM and CDR2 is ANQGSEA. This CDR3 region has 13 residues. Trimming removed 5 bases at V and 5 bases at J, with 16 bases between. This CDR3 reads CSVTSGQRHEQYF. CDR3 DNA: TGCAGCGTTACGTCCGGTCAGAGGCACGAGCAGTACTTC.

The V and J genes are TRBV9 and TRBJ2-3, with TRBD2 matching 8 bases. Germline CDR1 reads SGDLS; CDR2 reads YYNGEE. V shed 3 bases, J shed 2 bases, and the junction held 11 bases outside the gene matches. The CDR3 sequence is 17 residues long. CDR3 sequence (DNA): TGTGCCAGCAGCGAACTGAGGAGTAGCGGGACCACAGATACGCAGTATTTT. Translated: CASSELRSSGTTDTQYF.

This clone was picked up a small number of times. The rearrangement joins TRBV5-1 to TRBJ1-2, with a tentative D call TRBD1 (5 bases). CDR3 size: 16 residues. Trimming took 1 base from V and 4 from J, leaving 17 bases between them. Germline lookup yields CDR1 SGHRS and CDR2 YFSETQ. In DNA, the CDR3 is TGCGCCAGCAGCTTGAGCCGCCAAGGGGCCCTCTATGGCTACACCTTC. Residues: CASSLSRQGALYGYTF.

This rearrangement joins TRBV5-4 to TRBJ2-1; TRBD1 agrees at 12 bases. CDR1 SGHNT and CDR2 YYREEE come from the germline V gene (reference sequence). V trimming: 3 bases; J trimming: 5 bases; junction bases outside the gene matches: 3. The CDR3 totals 15 residues. CDR3 bases: TGTGCCAGCAGCTGGGGACAGGGGGCTAACAATGAGCAGTTCTTC. Encoded protein: CASSWGQGANNEQFF.

The chain joins TRBV5-1 to TRBJ2-2; 9 bases agree with TRBD2. The V segment lost 4 bases and the J segment 5 bases; nucleotides outside the gene matches: 6. The CDR3 is made up of 15 amino acids. Looked up from germline, CDR1 is SGHRS and CDR2 is YFSETQ. The CDR3 is CASSPPSGVTGELFF. The DNA for the CDR3 is TGCGCCAGCAGCCCCCCTAGCGGGGTAACCGGGGAGCTGTTTTTT.

The chain has TRBV6-5 and TRBJ2-5, with no clear D. The J call may be wrong; the DNA end is better matched by TRBJ2-7. Germline CDR1 MNHEY, CDR2 SVGAGI. The CDR3 sequence is 14 residues long. CDR3 region: CASRYSRITYEQYF. CDR3 bases: TGTGCCAGCAGGTATTCAAGAATCACCTACGAGCAGTACTTC.

The genes are TRBV27 and TRBJ1-3; D unclear. With 6 bases removed from V and 4 bases from J, the gap between germline ends came to 10 bases. Germline CDR1 and CDR2: MNHEY and SMNVEV (reference sequence). The CDR3 runs 13 residues. The CDR3 here is CASSSSWGNTIYF. CDR3 coding DNA: TGTGCCAGCAGCTCCAGTTGGGGAAACACCATATATTTT.

J is TRBJ2-7 and V is TRBV2; 7 bases map to TRBD2. This CDR3 has 15 amino acids. Trimming at V came to 4 bases and at J to 9 bases, leaving 15 bases not matched to a gene. Per the germline V gene, CDR1 is SNHLY and CDR2 is FYNNEI. CDR3 amino acids: CASSGRLWEGAVQYF. Here the CDR3 DNA reads TGTGCCAGCAGTGGCCGCCTGTGGGAGGGCGCGGTGCAGTACTTC.

The CDR3 loop reads CASSRLEGTAVVETQYF. CDR3 DNA: TGTGCCAGCAGCCGTCTGGAGGGAACAGCGGTAGTAGAGACCCAGTACTTC. The J gene is TRBJ2-5, the V gene TRBV7-9; weak D call: TRBD2 (6 bases). Germline CDR1 reads SEHNR; CDR2 reads FQNEAQ (reference sequence). Between the trimmed V and J ends, which lost 5 bases and 4 bases, there was a span of 23 bases. This CDR3 is built from 17 residues. The variable domain in full, completed from reference TRBV7-9 and TRBJ2-5, reads DTGVSQNPRHKITKRGQNVTFRCDPISEHNRLYWYRQTLGQGPEFLTYFQNEAQLEKSRLLSDRFSAERPKGSFSTLEIQRTEQGDSAMYLCASSRLEGTAVVETQYFGPGTRLLVL.

This clone was seen a handful of times. The chain has TRBV28 and TRBJ1-5; no definite D call. The CDR3 is 14 amino acids. The V gene lost 3 bases and the J gene lost 6 bases, with 12 bases spanning the gap. In germline, CDR1 is MDHEN, CDR2 SYDVKM. The CDR3 loop reads CASSFGGNGQPQHF. CDR3 coding DNA: TGTGCCAGCAGTTTCGGAGGGAACGGTCAGCCCCAGCATTTT.

The gene calls are TRBV19 and TRBJ2-5; TRBD2 aligns across 7 bases. V shed 1 base and J 5 bases; nucleotides not matched to a gene: 7. The V gene's germline CDR1 is LNHDA and CDR2 SQIVND (reference sequence). The CDR3 has 15 residues. This CDR3 is CASSIGTRSLETQYF. Written as DNA, the CDR3 is TGTGCCAGTAGTATAGGGACTAGATCCCTGGAGACCCAGTACTTC. Together with reference TRBV19 and TRBJ2-5, the CDR3 gives the full variable domain: DGGITQSPKYLFRKEGQNVTLSCEQNLNHDAMYWYRQDPGQGLRLIYYSQIVNDFQKGDIAEGYSVSREKKESFPLTVTSAQKNPTAFYLCASSIGTRSLETQYFGPGTRLLVL.

This chain uses TRBV19 with TRBJ1-3, with 8 bases that match TRBD1. The length of the CDR3 is 16 residues. CDR1 and CDR2 (germline): LNHDA, SQIVND (reference sequence). With V trimmed by 5 bases and J by 1 base, 7 bases remained unmatched. As DNA, the CDR3 is TGTGCCAGTAGTGTGGCAGGGGGCACGTCTGGAAACACCATATATTTT. This sequence encodes CASSVAGGTSGNTIYF.

The chain links TRBV30 to TRBJ1-4; no clear D gene. Per germline, CDR1 GTSNPN and CDR2 SVGIG (reference sequence). There are 12 residues in the CDR3. V was trimmed by 7 bases and J by 7 bases, leaving 13 bases between them. The CDR3 protein is CAYNAPSEKLFF. Written as DNA, the CDR3 is TGTGCCTATAACGCCCCTAGTGAAAAACTGTTTTTT.

This clone was seen a few times. The chain recombines TRBV5-1 with TRBJ2-2; 9 bases align to TRBD2. CDR1 is SGHRS, CDR2 YFSETQ, per germline. V lost 0 bases to trimming and J lost 2 bases; unmatched junction nucleotides: 8. The CDR3 has 18 residues. The CDR3 region has the DNA TGCGCCAGCAGCTTGGCCGTATCTAGCGGGATTAACACCGGGGAGCTGTTTTTT. This translates into CASSLAVSSGINTGELFF.

This clone has just a few counts. Distinct nucleotide sequences in the sample also encode this CDR3. The chain couples TRBV28 to TRBJ2-7, with a weak D call TRBD1 (5 bases). This CDR3 is built from 12 residues. Germline V gene data show CDR1 as MDHEN and CDR2 as SYDVKM. V was pared by 3 bases and J by 3 bases, with 6 bases between. The chain's CDR3 is CASSFRVYEQYF. CDR3 coding DNA: TGTGCCAGCAGTTTCAGGGTCTACGAGCAGTACTTC. The full variable domain, with the rest looked up from reference TRBV28 and TRBJ2-7, is DVKVTQSSRYLVKRTGEKVFLECVQDMDHENMFWYRQDPGLGLRLIYFSYDVKMKEKGDIPEGYSVSREKKERFSLILESASTNQTSMYLCASSFRVYEQYFGPGTRLTVT.

A few counts support this clone. The chain carries TRBV7-2 and TRBJ1-3; 8 positions match TRBD1. The CDR3 is 15 amino acids. V lost 3 bases to trimming and J lost 4 bases; unmatched junction nucleotides: 5. Germline V gene lookup returns CDR1 SGHTA and CDR2 FQGNSA. The CDR3: CASSFQGATGNTIYF. The CDR3 DNA is TGTGCCAGCAGCTTTCAGGGGGCTACCGGAAACACCATATATTTT. Supplemented by reference TRBV7-2 and TRBJ1-3, the full variable domain reads GAGVSQSPSNKVTEKGKDVELRCDPISGHTALYWYRQSLGQGLEFLIYFQGNSAPDKSGLPSDRFSAERTGGSVSTLTIQRTQQEDSAVYLCASSFQGATGNTIYFGEGSWLTVV.

The gene calls are TRBV4-2 and TRBJ1-6; 7 bases match TRBD1. The CDR3 runs to 17 residues. Germline lookup yields CDR1 LGHNA and CDR2 YNFKEQ. Trimming at V came to 1 base and at J to 8 bases, leaving 11 bases not matched to a gene. Written as DNA, the CDR3 is TGTGCCAGCAGCCAAGTAAACACCCGGGACAGTTATTCACCCCTCCACTTT. This translates into CASSQVNTRDSYSPLHF.

V and J are TRBV5-4 and TRBJ2-5, with TRBD2 identical over 7 bases. In germline, CDR1 is SGHNT, CDR2 YYREEE (reference sequence). V trimming: 2 bases; J trimming: 5 bases; junction bases outside the gene matches: 6. This CDR3 has 14 residues. CDR3 sequence reads: CASSFWSGRETQYF. The CDR3 DNA is TGTGCCAGCAGCTTCTGGTCCGGGAGGGAGACCCAGTACTTC. Using reference TRBV5-4 and TRBJ2-5 for the parts outside the CDR3, the full variable domain is ETGVTQSPTHLIKTRGQQVTLRCSSQSGHNTVSWYQQALGQGPQFIFQYYREEENGRGNFPPRFSGLQFPNYSSELNVNALELDDSALYLCASSFWSGRETQYFGPGTRLLVL.

The V and J genes are TRBV28 and TRBJ2-6, with TRBD1 matching over 12 bases. Germline assignment: CDR1 MDHEN and CDR2 SYDVKM. Trimming removed 4 bases from V and 0 bases from J; junction bases left unmatched: 7. This CDR3 is 19 amino acids long. This CDR3 reads CASSSGTGGVSSGANVLTF. CDR3 in DNA: TGTGCCAGCAGTTCCGGGACAGGGGGCGTTAGCTCTGGGGCCAACGTCCTGACTTTC.